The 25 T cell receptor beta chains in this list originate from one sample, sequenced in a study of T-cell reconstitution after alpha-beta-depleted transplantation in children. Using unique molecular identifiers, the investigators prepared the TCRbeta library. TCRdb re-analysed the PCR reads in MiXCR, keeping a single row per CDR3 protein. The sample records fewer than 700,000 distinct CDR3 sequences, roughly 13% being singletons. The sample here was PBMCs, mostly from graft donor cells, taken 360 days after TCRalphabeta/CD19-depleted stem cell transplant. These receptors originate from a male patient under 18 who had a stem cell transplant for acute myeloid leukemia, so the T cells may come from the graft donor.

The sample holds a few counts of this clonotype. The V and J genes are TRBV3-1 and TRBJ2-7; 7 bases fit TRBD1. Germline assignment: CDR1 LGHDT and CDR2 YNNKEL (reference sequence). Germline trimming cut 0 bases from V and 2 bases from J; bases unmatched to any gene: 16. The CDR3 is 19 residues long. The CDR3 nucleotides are TGTGCCAGCAGCCAAGAAACAACCCTGAGGGGGCAGGGTCCCTACGAGCAGTACTTC. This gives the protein CASSQETTLRGQGPYEQYF.

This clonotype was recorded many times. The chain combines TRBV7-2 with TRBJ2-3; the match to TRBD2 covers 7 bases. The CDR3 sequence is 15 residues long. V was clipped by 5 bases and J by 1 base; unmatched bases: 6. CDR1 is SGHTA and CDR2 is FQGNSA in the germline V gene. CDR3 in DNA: TGTGCCAGCAGCCCCGGACTAGTTGGCACAGATACGCAGTATTTT. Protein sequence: CASSPGLVGTDTQYF.

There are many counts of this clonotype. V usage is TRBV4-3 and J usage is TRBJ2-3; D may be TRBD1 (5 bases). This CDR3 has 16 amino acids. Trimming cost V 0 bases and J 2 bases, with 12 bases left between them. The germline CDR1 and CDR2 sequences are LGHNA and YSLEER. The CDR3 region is CASSQDLPGPTDTQYF. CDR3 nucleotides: TGCGCCAGCAGCCAAGATCTGCCAGGGCCCACAGATACGCAGTATTTT.

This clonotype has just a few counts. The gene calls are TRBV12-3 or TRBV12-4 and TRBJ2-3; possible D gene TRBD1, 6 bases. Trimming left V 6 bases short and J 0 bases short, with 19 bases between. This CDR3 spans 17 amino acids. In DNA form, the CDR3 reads TGTGCCAGCAGGCCCCTAGTGGGACACACTAGCACAGATACGCAGTATTTT. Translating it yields CASRPLVGHTSTDTQYF.

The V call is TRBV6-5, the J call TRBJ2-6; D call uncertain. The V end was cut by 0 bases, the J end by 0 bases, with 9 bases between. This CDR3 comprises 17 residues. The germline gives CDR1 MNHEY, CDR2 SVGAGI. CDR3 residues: CASSYSFRGSGANVLTF. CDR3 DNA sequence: TGTGCCAGCAGTTACTCGTTTCGTGGCTCTGGGGCCAACGTCCTGACTTTC.

Written as DNA, the CDR3 is TGTGCCAGCAGTTCCCCTCACCTAGCGGGAGATGACGAGCAGTACTTC. It yields the protein CASSSPHLAGDDEQYF. The chain combines TRBV6-2 or TRBV6-3 with TRBJ2-7; 10 nucleotides agree with TRBD2. Germline V gives CDR1 MNHEY, CDR2 SVGEGT. Unmatched junction bases numbered 11, after V lost 4 bases and J lost 5 bases. The CDR3 extends over 16 amino acids.

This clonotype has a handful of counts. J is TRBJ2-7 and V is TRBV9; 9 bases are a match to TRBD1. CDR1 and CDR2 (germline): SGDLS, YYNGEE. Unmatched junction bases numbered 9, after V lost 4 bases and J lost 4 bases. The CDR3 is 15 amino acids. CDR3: CASSPRTGVQYEQYF. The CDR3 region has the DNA TGTGCCAGCAGCCCCCGGACAGGGGTTCAATACGAGCAGTACTTC.

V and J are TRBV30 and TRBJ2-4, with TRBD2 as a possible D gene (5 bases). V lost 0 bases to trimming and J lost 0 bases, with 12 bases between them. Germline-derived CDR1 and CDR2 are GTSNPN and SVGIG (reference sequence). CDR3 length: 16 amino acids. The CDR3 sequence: CAWSVLDLLAKNIQYF. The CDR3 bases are TGTGCCTGGAGTGTACTAGACCTCTTAGCCAAAAACATTCAGTACTTC.

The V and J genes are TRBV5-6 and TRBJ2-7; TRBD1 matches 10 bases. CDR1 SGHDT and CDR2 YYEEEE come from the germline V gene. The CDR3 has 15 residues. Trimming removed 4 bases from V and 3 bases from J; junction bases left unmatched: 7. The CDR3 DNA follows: TGTGCCAGCAGCCGCCCCGGGACAGGGGACTACGAGCAGTACTTC. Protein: CASSRPGTGDYEQYF.

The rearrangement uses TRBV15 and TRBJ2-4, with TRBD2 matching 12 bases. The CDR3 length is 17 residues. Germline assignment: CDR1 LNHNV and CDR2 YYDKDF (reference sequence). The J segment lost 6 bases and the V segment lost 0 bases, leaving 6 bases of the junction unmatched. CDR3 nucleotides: TGTGCCACCAGCAGAGATCTAACGACTAGCGGGAGAAACATTCAGTACTTC. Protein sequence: CATSRDLTTSGRNIQYF.

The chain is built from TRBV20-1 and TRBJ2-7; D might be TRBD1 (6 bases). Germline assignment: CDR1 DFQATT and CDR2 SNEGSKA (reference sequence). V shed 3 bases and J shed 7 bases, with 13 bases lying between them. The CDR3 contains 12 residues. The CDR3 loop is CSARTGAREQYF. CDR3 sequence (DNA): TGCAGTGCTAGGACAGGCGCTAGGGAGCAGTACTTC.

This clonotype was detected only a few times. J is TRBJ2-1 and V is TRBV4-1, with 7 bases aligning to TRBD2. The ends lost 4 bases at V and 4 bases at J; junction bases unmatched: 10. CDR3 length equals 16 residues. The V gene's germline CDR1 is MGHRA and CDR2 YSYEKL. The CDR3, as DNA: TGCGCCAGCAGCCTCATGACTAGCAATAATTACAATGAGCAGTTCTTC. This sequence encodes CASSLMTSNNYNEQFF.

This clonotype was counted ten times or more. CDR3 sequence reads: CASSPLAETQYF. CDR3 sequence (DNA): TGTGCCAGCAGCCCCCTCGCGGAGACCCAGTACTTC. The V and J genes are TRBV18 and TRBJ2-5; D unresolved. V gave up 8 bases and J gave up 5 bases, with 12 bases separating them. The CDR3 loop spans 12 amino acids. Looked up from germline, CDR1 is KGHSH and CDR2 is LQKENI. The variable domain in full, completed from reference TRBV18 and TRBJ2-5, reads NAGVMQNPRHLVRRRGQEARLRCSPMKGHSHVYWYRQLPEEGLKFMVYLQKENIIDESGMPKERFSAEFPKEGPSILRIQQVVRGDSAAYFCASSPLAETQYFGPGTRLLVL.

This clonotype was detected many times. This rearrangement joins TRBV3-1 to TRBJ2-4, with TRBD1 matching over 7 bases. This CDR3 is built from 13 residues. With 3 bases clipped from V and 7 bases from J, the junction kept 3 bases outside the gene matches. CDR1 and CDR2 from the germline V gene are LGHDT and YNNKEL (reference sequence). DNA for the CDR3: TGTGCCAGCAGCCAGGACAGGAAGAACATTCAGTACTTC. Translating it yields CASSQDRKNIQYF.

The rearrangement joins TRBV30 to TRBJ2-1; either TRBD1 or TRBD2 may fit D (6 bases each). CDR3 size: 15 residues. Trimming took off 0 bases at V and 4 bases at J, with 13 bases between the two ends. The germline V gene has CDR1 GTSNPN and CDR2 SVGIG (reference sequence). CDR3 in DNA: TGTGCCTGGAGTGTAAGCGGAGGGGGGTACAATGAGCAGTTCTTC. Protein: CAWSVSGGGYNEQFF.

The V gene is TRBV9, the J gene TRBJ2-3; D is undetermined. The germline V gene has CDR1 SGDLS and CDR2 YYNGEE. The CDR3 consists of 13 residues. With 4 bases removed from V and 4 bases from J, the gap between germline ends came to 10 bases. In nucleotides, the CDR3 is TGTGCCAGCAGCCCCGGCGAGGCAGATACGCAGTATTTT. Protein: CASSPGEADTQYF.

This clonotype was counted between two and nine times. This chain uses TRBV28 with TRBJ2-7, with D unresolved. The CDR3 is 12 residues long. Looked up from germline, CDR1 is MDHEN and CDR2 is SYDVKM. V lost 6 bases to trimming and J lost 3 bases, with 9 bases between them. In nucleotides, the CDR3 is TGTGCCAGCAGCCTTTTCCTCTACGAGCAGTACTTC. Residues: CASSLFLYEQYF.

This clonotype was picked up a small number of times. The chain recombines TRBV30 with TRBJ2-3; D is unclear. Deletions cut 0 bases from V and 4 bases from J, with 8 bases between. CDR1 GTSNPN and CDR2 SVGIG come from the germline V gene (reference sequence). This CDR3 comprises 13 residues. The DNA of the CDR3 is TGTGCCTGGAGTGTACAGACCCCAGATACGCAGTATTTT. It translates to CAWSVQTPDTQYF.

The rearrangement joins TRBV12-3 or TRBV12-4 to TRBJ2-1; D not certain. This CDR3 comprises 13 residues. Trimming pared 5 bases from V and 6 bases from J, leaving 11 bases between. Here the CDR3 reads CASSPTEFNEQFF. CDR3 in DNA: TGTGCCAGCAGTCCTACAGAGTTCAATGAGCAGTTCTTC.

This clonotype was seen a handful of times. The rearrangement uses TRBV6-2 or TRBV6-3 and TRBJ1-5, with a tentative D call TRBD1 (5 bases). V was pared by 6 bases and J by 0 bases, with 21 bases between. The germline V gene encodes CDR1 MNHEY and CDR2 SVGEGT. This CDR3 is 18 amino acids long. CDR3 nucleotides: TGTGCCAGCAGCTCCGTCCCGGGACGTTTCCCTAGCAATCAGCCCCAGCATTTT. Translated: CASSSVPGRFPSNQPQHF.

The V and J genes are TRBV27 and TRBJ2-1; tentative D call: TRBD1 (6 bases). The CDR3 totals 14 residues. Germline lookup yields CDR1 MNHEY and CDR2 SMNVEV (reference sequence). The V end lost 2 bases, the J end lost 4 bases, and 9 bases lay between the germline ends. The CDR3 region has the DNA TGTGCCAGCAGTTTAAAGGACAGTTACAATGAGCAGTTCTTC. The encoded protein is CASSLKDSYNEQFF.

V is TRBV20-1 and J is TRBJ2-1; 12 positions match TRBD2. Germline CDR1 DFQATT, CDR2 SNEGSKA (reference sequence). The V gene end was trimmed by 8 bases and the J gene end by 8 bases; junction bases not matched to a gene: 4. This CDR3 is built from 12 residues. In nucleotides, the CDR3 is TGCAGTACCCTAGCGGGGGGGGATGAGCAGTTCTTC. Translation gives CSTLAGGDEQFF.

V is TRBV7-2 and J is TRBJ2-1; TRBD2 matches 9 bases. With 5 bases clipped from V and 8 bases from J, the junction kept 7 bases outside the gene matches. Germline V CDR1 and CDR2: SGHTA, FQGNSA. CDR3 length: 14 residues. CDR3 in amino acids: CASSAAGLAHEQFF. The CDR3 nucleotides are TGTGCCAGCAGCGCCGCGGGACTAGCACATGAGCAGTTCTTC.

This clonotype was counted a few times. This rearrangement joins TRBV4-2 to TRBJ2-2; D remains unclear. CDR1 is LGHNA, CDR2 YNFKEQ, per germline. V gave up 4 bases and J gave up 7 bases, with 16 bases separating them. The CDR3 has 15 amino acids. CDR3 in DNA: TGTGCCAGCAGCCCCTCGGCAGAATGGGGCGGGGAGCTGTTTTTT. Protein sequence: CASSPSAEWGGELFF.

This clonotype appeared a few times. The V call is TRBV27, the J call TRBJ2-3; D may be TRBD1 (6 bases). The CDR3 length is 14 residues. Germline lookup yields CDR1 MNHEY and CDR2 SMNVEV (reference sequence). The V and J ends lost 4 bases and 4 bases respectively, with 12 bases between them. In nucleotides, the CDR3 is TGTGCCAGCAGTTCAGGGGTCCTCCCAGATACGCAGTATTTT. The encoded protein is CASSSGVLPDTQYF.